These 3 T cell receptor beta chains originate from one sample sequenced in a study of blood T cell repertoires in COVID-19. Method: immunoSEQ multiplex PCR; TCRdb's copy keeps in-frame clones and lacks some. This table has around 320,000 clones, over 85% appearing once. The sequenced sample consisted of peripheral blood. All receptors derive from a woman aged 25-40 years with COVID-19, enrolled during active disease.

The chain couples TRBV27 to TRBJ2-5; 7 nucleotides agree with TRBD2. The CDR3 spans 12 residues. Unmatched junction bases numbered 0, after V lost 1 base and J lost 7 bases. Germline values: CDR1 MNHEY, CDR2 SMNVEV (reference sequence). The CDR3, as DNA: TGTGCCAGCAGTTTATGGGGGGGGACCCAGTACTTC. This codes for CASSLWGGTQYF.

The gene calls are TRBV5-8 and TRBJ2-7; no clear D. This CDR3 is 12 amino acids long. V lost 0 bases and J 3 bases, leaving 4 bases between the germline ends. Germline V lookup: CDR1 SGHTS, CDR2 YDEGEE. This chain's CDR3 is CASSLVYYEQYF. The CDR3 nucleotides read TGTGCCAGCAGCTTGGTCTACTACGAGCAGTACTTC.

CDR3 residues: CASSPLSGYTF. The CDR3 region has the DNA TGTGCCAGCAGCCCACTCTCTGGCTACACCTTC. V gene TRBV12-3 or TRBV12-4 combines with J gene TRBJ1-2; no clear D. CDR3 length: 11 amino acids. Trimming left V 6 bases short and J 7 bases short, with 9 bases between.